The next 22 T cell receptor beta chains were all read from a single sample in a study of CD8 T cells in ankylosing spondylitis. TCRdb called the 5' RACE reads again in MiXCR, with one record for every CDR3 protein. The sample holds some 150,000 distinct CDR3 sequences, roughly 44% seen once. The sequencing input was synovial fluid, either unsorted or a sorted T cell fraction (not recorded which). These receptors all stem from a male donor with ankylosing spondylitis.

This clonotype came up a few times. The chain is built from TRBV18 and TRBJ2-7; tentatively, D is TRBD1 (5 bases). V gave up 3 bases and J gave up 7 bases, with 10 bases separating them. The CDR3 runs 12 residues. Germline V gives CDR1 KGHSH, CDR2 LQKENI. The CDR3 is CASSPRKGEQYF. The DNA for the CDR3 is TGTGCCAGCTCACCGAGAAAGGGGGAGCAGTACTTC.

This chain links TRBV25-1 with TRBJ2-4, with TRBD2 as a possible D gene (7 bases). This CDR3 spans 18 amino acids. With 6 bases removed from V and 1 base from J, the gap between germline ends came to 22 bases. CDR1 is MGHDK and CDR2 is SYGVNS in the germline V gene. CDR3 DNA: TGTGCCAGCAGCGCCGGGACCGGGGGGCTGTGGGCCAAAAACATTCAGTACTTC. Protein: CASSAGTGGLWAKNIQYF. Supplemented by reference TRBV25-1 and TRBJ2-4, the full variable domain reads EADIYQTPRYLVIGTGKKITLECSQTMGHDKMYWYQQDPGMELHLIHYSYGVNSTEKGDLSSESTVSRIRTEHFPLTLESARPSHTSQYLCASSAGTGGLWAKNIQYFGAGTRLSVL.

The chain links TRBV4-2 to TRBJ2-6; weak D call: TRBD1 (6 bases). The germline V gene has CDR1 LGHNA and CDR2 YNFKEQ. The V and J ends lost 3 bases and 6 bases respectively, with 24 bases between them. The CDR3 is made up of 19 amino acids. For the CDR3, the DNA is TGTGCCAGCAGCCACCCGGGACAAGGGACCCTCGGCGAGGCCAACGTCCTGACTTTC. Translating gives CASSHPGQGTLGEANVLTF.

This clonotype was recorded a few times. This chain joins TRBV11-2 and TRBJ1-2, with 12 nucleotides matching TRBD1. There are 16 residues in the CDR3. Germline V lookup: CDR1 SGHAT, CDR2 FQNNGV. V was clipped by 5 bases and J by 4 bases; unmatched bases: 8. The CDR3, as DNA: TGTGCCAGCAGCCCGGGACAGGGGGCTGTGGGCTATGGCTACACCTTC. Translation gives CASSPGQGAVGYGYTF.

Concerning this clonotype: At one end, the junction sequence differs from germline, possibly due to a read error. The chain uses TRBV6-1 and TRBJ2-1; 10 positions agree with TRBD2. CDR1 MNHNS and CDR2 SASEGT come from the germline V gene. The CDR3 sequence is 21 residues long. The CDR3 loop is CAISEAVASGRFGSIGDEQFF. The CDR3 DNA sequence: TGTGCCATCAGTGAAGCGGTCGCTAGCGGGAGATTCGGCTCAATCGGCGATGAGCAGTTCTTC.

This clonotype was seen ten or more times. Here the CDR3 DNA reads TGTGCCAGCAGCTTAGAGGCCTACACAGATACGCAGTATTTT. It specifies CASSLEAYTDTQYF. V is TRBV11-2 and J is TRBJ2-3; D is uncertain. This CDR3 has 14 amino acids. CDR1 is SGHAT and CDR2 is FQNNGV in the germline V gene. Deletions cut 0 bases from V and 2 bases from J, with 6 bases between.

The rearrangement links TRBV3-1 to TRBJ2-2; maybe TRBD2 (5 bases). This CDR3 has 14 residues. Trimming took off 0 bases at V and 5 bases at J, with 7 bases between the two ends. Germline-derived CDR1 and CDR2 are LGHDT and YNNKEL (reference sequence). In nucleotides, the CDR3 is TGTGCCAGCAGCCAAGACGGCGGGACCGGGGAGCTGTTTTTT. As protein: CASSQDGGTGELFF.

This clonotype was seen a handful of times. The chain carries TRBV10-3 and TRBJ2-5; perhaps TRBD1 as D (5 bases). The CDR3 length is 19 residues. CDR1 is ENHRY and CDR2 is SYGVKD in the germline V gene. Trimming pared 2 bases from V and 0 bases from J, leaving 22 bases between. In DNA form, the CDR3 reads TGTGCCATCAGTGAGGGCAGGGTATCTGCATACGGGTACCAAGAGACCCAGTACTTC. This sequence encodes CAISEGRVSAYGYQETQYF.

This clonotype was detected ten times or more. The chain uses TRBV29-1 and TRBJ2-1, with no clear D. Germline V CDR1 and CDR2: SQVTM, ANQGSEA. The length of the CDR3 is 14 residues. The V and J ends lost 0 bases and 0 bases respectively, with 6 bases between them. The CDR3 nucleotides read TGCAGCGTTGAAGATGCGGCCTCCTACAATGAGCAGTTCTTC. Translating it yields CSVEDAASYNEQFF.

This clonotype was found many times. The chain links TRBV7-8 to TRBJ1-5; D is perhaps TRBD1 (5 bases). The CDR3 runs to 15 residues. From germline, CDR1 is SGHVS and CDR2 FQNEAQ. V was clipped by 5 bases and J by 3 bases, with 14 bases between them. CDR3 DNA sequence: TGTGCCAGCAGCACCAGGGACGGGGACAATCAGCCCCAGCATTTT. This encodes CASSTRDGDNQPQHF.

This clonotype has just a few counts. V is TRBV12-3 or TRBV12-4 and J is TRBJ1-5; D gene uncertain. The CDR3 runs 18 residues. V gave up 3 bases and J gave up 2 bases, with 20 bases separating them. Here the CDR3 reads CASSLALEAGEGNQPQHF. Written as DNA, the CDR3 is TGTGCCAGCAGTTTGGCATTAGAGGCTGGTGAAGGCAATCAGCCCCAGCATTTT.

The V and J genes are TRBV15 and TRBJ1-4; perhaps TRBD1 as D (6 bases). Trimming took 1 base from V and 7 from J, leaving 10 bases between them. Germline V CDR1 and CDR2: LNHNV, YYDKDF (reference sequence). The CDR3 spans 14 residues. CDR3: CATSRGQEGEKLFF. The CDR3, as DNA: TGTGCCACCAGCAGAGGACAGGAGGGTGAAAAACTGTTTTTT.

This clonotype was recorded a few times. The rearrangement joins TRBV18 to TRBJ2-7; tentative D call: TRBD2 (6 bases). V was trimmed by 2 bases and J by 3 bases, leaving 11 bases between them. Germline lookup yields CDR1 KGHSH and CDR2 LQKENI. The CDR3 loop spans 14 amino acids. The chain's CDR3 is CASSPMGGGYEQYF. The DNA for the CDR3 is TGTGCCAGCTCACCAATGGGGGGAGGCTACGAGCAGTACTTC.

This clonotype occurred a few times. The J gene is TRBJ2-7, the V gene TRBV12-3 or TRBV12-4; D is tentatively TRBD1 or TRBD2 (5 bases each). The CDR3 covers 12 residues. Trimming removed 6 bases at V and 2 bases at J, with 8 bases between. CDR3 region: CASSGAPYEQYF. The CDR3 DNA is TGTGCCAGCAGCGGGGCCCCCTACGAGCAGTACTTC.

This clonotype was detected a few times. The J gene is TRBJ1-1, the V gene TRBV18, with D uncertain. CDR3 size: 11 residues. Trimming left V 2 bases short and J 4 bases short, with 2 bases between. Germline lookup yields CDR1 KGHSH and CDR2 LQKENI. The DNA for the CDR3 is TGTGCCAGCTCACCATTCACTGAAGCTTTCTTT. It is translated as CASSPFTEAFF.

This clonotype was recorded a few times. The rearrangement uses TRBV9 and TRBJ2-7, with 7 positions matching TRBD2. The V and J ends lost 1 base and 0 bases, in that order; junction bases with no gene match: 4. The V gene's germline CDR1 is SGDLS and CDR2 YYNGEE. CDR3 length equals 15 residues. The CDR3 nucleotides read TGTGCCAGCAGCGTAAGTAGCGGGTTCTCCTACGAGCAGTACTTC. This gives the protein CASSVSSGFSYEQYF.

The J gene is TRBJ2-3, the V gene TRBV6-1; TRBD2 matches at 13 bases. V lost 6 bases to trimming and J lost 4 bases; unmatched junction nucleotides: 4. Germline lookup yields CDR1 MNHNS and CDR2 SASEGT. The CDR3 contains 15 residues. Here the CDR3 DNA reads TGTGCCAGCAGCCGGACTAGCGGGAGCGCAGATACGCAGTATTTT. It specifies CASSRTSGSADTQYF.

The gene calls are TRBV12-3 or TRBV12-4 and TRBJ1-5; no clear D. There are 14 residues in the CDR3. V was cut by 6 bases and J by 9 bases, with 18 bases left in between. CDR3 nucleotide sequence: TGTGCCAGCAGCCCCCTGGGCCCGCGAAGGCCCCAGCATTTT. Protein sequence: CASSPLGPRRPQHF.

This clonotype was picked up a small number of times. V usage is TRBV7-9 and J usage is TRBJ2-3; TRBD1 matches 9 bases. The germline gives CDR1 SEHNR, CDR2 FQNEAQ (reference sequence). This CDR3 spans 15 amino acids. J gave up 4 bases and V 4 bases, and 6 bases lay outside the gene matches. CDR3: CASSWGTGTADTQYF. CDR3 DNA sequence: TGTGCCAGCAGCTGGGGGACAGGGACGGCAGATACGCAGTATTTT.

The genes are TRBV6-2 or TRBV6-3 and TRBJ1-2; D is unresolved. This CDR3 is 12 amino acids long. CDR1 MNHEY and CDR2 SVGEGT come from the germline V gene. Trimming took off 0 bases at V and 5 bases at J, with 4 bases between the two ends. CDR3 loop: CASSYSAYGYTF. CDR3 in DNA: TGTGCCAGCAGTTACTCGGCGTATGGCTACACCTTC.

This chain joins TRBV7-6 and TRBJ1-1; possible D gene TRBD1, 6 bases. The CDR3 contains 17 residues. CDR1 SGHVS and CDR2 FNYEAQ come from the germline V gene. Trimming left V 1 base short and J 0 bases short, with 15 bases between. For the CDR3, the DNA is TGTGCCAGCAGCTTAGGAGGGGGAGGGAGGTTGAACACTGAAGCTTTCTTT. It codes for CASSLGGGGRLNTEAFF.

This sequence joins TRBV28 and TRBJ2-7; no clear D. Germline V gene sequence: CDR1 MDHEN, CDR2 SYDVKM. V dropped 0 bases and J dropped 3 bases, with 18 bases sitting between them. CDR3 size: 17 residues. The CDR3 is CASSLWKTQPWLYEQYF. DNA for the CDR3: TGTGCCAGCAGTTTATGGAAGACCCAACCCTGGCTCTACGAGCAGTACTTC.